The 15 T cell receptor beta chains presented below share a single source sample, sequenced in a study of siplizumab effects on memory and regulatory T cells. The data were produced by immunoSEQ multiplex PCR, yet TCRdb's version contains in-frame clones alone and is incomplete. The table includes more than 95,000 clones, 93% detected once. Material for sequencing was Tregs sorted from blood. The receptors shown here come from a human donor in good health.

For this clone: Its ends do not fully match the called genes, so a read error is possible. V usage is TRBV15 and J usage is TRBJ2-5; 7 nucleotides align to TRBD1. Looked up from germline, CDR1 is LNHNV and CDR2 is YYDKDF (reference sequence). CDR3 length: 13 residues. The CDR3 nucleotides read TGTGCCACCAGCCGAGGGGGCAGAGAGATCCAGTACTTC. Its translation: CATSRGGREIQYF.

V gene TRBV5-1 combines with J gene TRBJ2-2, with TRBD2 matching 13 bases. The germline gives CDR1 SGHRS, CDR2 YFSETQ. Trimming at V came to 7 bases and at J to 0 bases, leaving 15 bases not matched to a gene. This CDR3 is 20 amino acids long. The CDR3 loop is CASQVGPPGLAGTNTGELFF. Written as DNA, the CDR3 is TGCGCCAGCCAAGTGGGCCCGCCGGGACTAGCGGGGACGAACACCGGGGAGCTGTTTTTT.

This clone was recorded only once. V is TRBV5-4 and J is TRBJ1-4, with unresolved D. The CDR3 has 14 amino acids. The V and J ends lost 3 bases and 5 bases respectively, with 11 bases between them. The germline V gene encodes CDR1 SGHNT and CDR2 YYREEE (reference sequence). The CDR3, as DNA: TGTGCCAGCAGCTCCGGGAGGTCCAATGAAAAACTGTTTTTT. This gives the protein CASSSGRSNEKLFF. The entire variable domain, with the rest obtained from reference TRBV5-4 and TRBJ1-4, is as follows: ETGVTQSPTHLIKTRGQQVTLRCSSQSGHNTVSWYQQALGQGPQFIFQYYREEENGRGNFPPRFSGLQFPNYSSELNVNALELDDSALYLCASSSGRSNEKLFFGSGTQLSVL.

This chain joins TRBV18 and TRBJ2-7; either TRBD1 or TRBD2 may fit D (5 bases each). The germline CDR1 and CDR2 sequences are KGHSH and LQKENI. V was pared by 0 bases and J by 0 bases, with 6 bases between. This CDR3 comprises 14 residues. CDR3: CASSPPGVSYEQYF. The CDR3 DNA follows: TGTGCCAGCTCACCACCGGGGGTCTCCTACGAGCAGTACTTC.

The genes are TRBV7-2 and TRBJ1-2, with TRBD1 matching over 8 bases. Germline V gene sequence: CDR1 SGHTA, CDR2 FQGNSA. J gave up 3 bases and V 6 bases, and 6 bases lay outside the gene matches. The CDR3 is made up of 14 amino acids. Written as DNA, the CDR3 is TGTGCCAGCAGGTCCCGGGACAGGCACTATGGCTACACCTTC. Amino acid sequence: CASRSRDRHYGYTF.

The chain couples TRBV27 to TRBJ1-4; D unclear. V was trimmed by 8 bases and J by 7 bases, leaving 17 bases between them. The germline V gene has CDR1 MNHEY and CDR2 SMNVEV (reference sequence). CDR3 length: 14 residues. The CDR3 DNA is TGTGCCAGCGGCGAGAGGGATTCGGGTGAAAAACTGTTTTTT. Its translation: CASGERDSGEKLFF.

This rearrangement joins TRBV9 to TRBJ1-2; possibly TRBD1 for D (6 bases). Per germline, CDR1 SGDLS and CDR2 YYNGEE. The CDR3 length is 15 residues. Trimming shortened V by 4 bases and J by 8 bases, and 21 bases separated the two germline ends. CDR3 nucleotide sequence: TGTGCCAGCAGCCCTACCCTGGGGGGGCAGGGGGGCTACACCTTC. It translates to CASSPTLGGQGGYTF.

The chain couples TRBV30 to TRBJ2-7, with TRBD1 matching 8 bases. The CDR3 runs to 15 residues. Germline CDR1 is GTSNPN and CDR2 is SVGIG (reference sequence). V gave up 2 bases and J gave up 6 bases; unmatched junction bases: 12. The CDR3 DNA reads as TGTGCCTGGAGTCGCCAGGGGGCGCGTCGCTCCGAGCAGTACTTC. It codes for CAWSRQGARRSEQYF.

The V gene is TRBV5-4, the J gene TRBJ2-4; D may be TRBD2 (6 bases). Germline assignment: CDR1 SGHNT and CDR2 YYREEE (reference sequence). With 4 bases removed from V and 9 bases from J, the gap between germline ends came to 20 bases. This CDR3 contains 15 residues. The CDR3 DNA reads as TGTGCCAGCAGCATGCGGGGCTTTAATAGTGGCATTCAGTACTTC. It specifies CASSMRGFNSGIQYF. Filled out from reference TRBV5-4 and TRBJ2-4, the complete variable domain reads ETGVTQSPTHLIKTRGQQVTLRCSSQSGHNTVSWYQQALGQGPQFIFQYYREEENGRGNFPPRFSGLQFPNYSSELNVNALELDDSALYLCASSMRGFNSGIQYFGAGTRLSVL.

The genes are TRBV30 and TRBJ1-5; D not resolved. CDR3 length equals 15 residues. CDR1 is GTSNPN and CDR2 is SVGIG in the germline V gene (reference sequence). V was cut by 1 base and J by 0 bases, with 10 bases left in between. This CDR3 reads CAWSGIGYSNQPQHF. The CDR3 coding sequence is TGTGCCTGGAGTGGTATCGGATATAGCAATCAGCCCCAGCATTTT.

V usage is TRBV2 and J usage is TRBJ2-2; no reliable D call. CDR1 and CDR2 (germline): SNHLY, FYNNEI. Trimming took 6 bases from V and 4 from J, leaving 3 bases between them. The CDR3 is made up of 11 amino acids. CDR3 sequence (DNA): TGTGCCAGCAGGGTCACCGGGGAGCTGTTTTTT. Translating it yields CASRVTGELFF.

This chain joins TRBV13 and TRBJ1-2, with 8 bases aligning to TRBD1. Trimming at V came to 5 bases and at J to 0 bases, leaving 5 bases not matched to a gene. This CDR3 contains 15 residues. Germline-derived CDR1 and CDR2 are PRHDT and FYEKMQ (reference sequence). CDR3 sequence reads: CASSQDRAANYGYTF. In DNA form, the CDR3 reads TGTGCCAGCAGCCAGGACAGGGCAGCTAACTATGGCTACACCTTC. Full variable domain (outside the CDR3, taken from reference TRBV13 and TRBJ1-2): AAGVIQSPRHLIKEKRETATLKCYPIPRHDTVYWYQQGPGQDPQFLISFYEKMQSDKGSIPDRFSAQQFSDYHSELNMSSLELGDSALYFCASSQDRAANYGYTFGSGTRLTVV.

The V call is TRBV9, the J call TRBJ1-3; no definite D call. CDR1 is SGDLS and CDR2 is YYNGEE in the germline V gene. The CDR3 consists of 14 residues. V lost 3 bases, J lost 0 bases, and 7 bases lay in between. This CDR3 reads CASSAGSSGNTIYF. The CDR3 DNA follows: TGTGCCAGCAGCGCGGGATCCTCTGGAAACACCATATATTTT.

The chain recombines TRBV9 with TRBJ2-2; 9 bases are shared with TRBD2. The germline V gene encodes CDR1 SGDLS and CDR2 YYNGEE. The CDR3 has 16 amino acids. With 3 bases clipped from V and 5 bases from J, the junction kept 8 bases outside the gene matches. The CDR3 reads CASSGTSAVETGELFF. The CDR3 DNA sequence: TGTGCCAGCAGCGGGACTAGCGCGGTTGAGACCGGGGAGCTGTTTTTT.

This chain links TRBV29-1 with TRBJ1-1, with unresolved D. The germline V gene encodes CDR1 SQVTM and CDR2 ANQGSEA. The ends were cut back, 5 bases at V and 6 bases at J, with 10 bases in the middle. The CDR3 sequence is 11 residues long. CDR3 sequence reads: CSVLYHSEAFF. The CDR3 region has the DNA TGCAGCGTTTTATACCACTCTGAAGCTTTCTTT.